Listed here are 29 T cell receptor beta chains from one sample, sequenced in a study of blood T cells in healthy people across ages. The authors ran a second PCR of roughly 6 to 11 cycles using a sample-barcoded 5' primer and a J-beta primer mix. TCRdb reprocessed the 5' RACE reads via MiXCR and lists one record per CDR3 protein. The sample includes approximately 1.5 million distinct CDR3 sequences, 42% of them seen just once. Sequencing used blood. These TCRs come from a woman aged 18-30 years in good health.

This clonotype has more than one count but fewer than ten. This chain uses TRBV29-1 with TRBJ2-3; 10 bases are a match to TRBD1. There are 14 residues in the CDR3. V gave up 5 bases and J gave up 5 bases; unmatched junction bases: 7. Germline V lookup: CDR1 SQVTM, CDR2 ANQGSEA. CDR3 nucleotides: TGCAGCGTTACGGGACAGGGGCAGGTAGATACGCAGTATTTT. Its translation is CSVTGQGQVDTQYF.

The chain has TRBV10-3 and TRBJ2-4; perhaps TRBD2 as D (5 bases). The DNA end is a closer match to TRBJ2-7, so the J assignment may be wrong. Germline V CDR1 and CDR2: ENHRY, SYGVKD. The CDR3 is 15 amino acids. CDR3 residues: CAIRPTLSPGNEQYF. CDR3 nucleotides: TGTGCCATCAGGCCTACCCTGAGTCCCGGGAACGAGCAGTACTTC.

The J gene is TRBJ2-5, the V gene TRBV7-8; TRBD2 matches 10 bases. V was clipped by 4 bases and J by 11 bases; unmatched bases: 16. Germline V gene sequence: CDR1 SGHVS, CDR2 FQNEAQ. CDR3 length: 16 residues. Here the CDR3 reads CASSSILAGVFNEQYF. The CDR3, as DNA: TGTGCCAGCAGCTCAATCCTAGCGGGAGTCTTCAATGAGCAGTACTTC.

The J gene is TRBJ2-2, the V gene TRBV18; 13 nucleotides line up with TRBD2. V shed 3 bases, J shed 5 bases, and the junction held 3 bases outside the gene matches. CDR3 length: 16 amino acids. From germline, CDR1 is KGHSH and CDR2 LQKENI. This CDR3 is CASSPQTSGRTGELFF. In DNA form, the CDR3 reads TGTGCCAGCTCACCCCAGACTAGCGGGAGGACCGGGGAGCTGTTTTTT.

CDR3 region: CASSLQANQPQHF. CDR3 DNA: TGTGCCAGCAGCCTACAGGCTAATCAGCCCCAGCATTTT. This chain connects TRBV12-3 or TRBV12-4 to TRBJ1-5, with D possibly TRBD1 on 5 matching bases. Trimming cost V 6 bases and J 4 bases, with 10 bases left between them. CDR3 size: 13 residues.

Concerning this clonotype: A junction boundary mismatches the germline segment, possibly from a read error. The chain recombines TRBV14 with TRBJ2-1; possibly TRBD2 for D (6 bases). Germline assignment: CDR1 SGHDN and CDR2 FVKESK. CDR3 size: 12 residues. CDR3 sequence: CAGSPWAGNEFF. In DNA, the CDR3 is TGTGCCGGCAGCCCCTGGGCGGGGAATGAGTTCTTC.

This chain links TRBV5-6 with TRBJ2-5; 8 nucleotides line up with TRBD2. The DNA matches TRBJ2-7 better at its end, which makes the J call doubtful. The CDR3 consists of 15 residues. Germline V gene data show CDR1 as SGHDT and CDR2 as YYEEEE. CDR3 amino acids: CASSLIRAGVYEQYF. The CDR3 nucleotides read TGTGCCAGCAGCTTGATCCGAGCGGGAGTGTACGAGCAGTACTTC.

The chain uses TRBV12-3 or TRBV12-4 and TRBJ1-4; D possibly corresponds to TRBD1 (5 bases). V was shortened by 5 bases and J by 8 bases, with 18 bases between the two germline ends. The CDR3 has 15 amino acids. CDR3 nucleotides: TGTGCCAGCAGTCCTTGGACGAGGGGCAAGGAAAAACTGTTTTTT. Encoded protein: CASSPWTRGKEKLFF.

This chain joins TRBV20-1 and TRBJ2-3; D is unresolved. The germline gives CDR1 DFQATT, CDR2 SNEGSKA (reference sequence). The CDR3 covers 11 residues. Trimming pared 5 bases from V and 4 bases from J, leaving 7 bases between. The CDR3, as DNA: TGCAGTGCTGTAAACGCAGATACGCAGTATTTT. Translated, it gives CSAVNADTQYF.

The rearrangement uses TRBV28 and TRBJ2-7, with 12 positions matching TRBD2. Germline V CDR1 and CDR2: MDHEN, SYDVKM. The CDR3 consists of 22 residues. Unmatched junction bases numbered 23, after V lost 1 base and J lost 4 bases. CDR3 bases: TGTGCCAGCAGTTTATTCCCGCCCCGAACGGAATGGACTAGCGGGAATCCTTACGAGCAGTACTTC. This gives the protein CASSLFPPRTEWTSGNPYEQYF. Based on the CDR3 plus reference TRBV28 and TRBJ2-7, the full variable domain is DVKVTQSSRYLVKRTGEKVFLECVQDMDHENMFWYRQDPGLGLRLIYFSYDVKMKEKGDIPEGYSVSREKKERFSLILESASTNQTSMYLCASSLFPPRTEWTSGNPYEQYFGPGTRLTVT.

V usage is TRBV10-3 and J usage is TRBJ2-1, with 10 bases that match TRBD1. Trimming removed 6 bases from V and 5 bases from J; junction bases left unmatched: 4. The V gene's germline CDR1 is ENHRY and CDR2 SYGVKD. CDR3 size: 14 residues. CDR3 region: CAIRTGTGDNEQFF. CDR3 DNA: TGTGCCATCAGGACCGGGACAGGGGACAATGAGCAGTTCTTC.

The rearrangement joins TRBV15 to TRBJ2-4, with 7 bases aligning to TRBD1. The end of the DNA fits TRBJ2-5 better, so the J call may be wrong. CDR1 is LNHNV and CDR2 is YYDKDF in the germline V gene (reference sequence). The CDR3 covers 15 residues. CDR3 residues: CATSRPDRDQETQYF. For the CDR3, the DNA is TGTGCCACCAGCAGACCCGACAGGGACCAAGAGACCCAGTACTTC.

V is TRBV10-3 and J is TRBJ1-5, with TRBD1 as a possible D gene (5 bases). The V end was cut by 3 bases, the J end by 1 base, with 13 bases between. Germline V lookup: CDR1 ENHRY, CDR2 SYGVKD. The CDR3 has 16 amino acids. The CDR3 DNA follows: TGTGCCATCAGTGAAGCGGGCCGGGGGAGCAATCAGCCCCAGCATTTT. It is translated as CAISEAGRGSNQPQHF.

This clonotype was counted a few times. The CDR3 coding sequence is TGTGCCAGCAGCTCCCTCCTAGCGGGAGGGCCCTACGAGCAGTACTTC. This encodes CASSSLLAGGPYEQYF. The genes are TRBV7-9 and TRBJ2-7; 12 nucleotides agree with TRBD2. CDR1 and CDR2 from the germline V gene are SEHNR and FQNEAQ (reference sequence). Losses at the gene ends were 4 bases for V and 2 bases for J; bases not matched to a gene: 6. This CDR3 has 16 amino acids.

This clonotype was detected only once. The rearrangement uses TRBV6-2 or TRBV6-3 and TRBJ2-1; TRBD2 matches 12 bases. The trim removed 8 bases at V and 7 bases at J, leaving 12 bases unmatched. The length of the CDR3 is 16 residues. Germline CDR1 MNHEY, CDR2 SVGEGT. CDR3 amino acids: CASGHSSGRAFNEQFF. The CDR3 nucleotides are TGTGCCAGCGGCCACTCTAGCGGGAGGGCCTTTAATGAGCAGTTCTTC.

The CDR3 DNA reads as TGTGCCACCAAGGGGGGGGGGTTGGGTGACTACGGGAGCTCCTACAATGAGCAGTACTTC. Translating gives CATKGGGLGDYGSSYNEQYF. The chain couples TRBV10-3 to TRBJ2-1; TRBD2 is a possible D gene (7 bases). TRBJ2-7 matches the DNA end more closely, so the J call is doubtful. There are 20 residues in the CDR3. Germline CDR1 reads ENHRY; CDR2 reads SYGVKD.

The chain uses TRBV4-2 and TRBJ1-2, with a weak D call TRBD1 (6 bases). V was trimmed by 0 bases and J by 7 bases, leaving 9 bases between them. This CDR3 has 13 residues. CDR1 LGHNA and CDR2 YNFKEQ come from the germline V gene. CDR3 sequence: CASSQDLGAGYTF. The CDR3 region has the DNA TGTGCCAGCAGCCAAGATTTGGGGGCTGGCTACACCTTC.

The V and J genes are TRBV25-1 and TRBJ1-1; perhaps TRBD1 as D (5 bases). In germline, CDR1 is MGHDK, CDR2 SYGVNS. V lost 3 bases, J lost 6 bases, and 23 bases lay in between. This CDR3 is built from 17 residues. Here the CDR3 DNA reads TGTGCCAGCAGTGAGTCACCTCGGGGCGCGGGCTGGTCTGAAGCTTTCTTT. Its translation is CASSESPRGAGWSEAFF.

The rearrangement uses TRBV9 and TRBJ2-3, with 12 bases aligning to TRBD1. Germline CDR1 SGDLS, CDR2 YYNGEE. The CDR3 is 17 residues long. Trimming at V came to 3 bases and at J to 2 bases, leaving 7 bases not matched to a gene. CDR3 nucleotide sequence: TGTGCCAGCAGCGGGAGGGACAGGGGGCGCGTCACAGATACGCAGTATTTT. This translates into CASSGRDRGRVTDTQYF.

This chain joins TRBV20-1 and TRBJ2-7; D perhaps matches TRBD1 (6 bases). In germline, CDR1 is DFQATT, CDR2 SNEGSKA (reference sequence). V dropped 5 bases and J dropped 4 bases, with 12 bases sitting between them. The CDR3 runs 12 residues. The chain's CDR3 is CSALGHRYEQYF. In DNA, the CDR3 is TGCAGTGCTTTGGGACATAGGTACGAGCAGTACTTC.

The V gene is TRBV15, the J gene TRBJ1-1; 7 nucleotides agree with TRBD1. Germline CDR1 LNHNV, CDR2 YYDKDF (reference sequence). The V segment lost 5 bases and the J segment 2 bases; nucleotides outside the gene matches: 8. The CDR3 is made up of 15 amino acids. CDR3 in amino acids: CATSAKTGLNTEAFF. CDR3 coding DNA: TGTGCCACCAGCGCCAAGACAGGGTTAAACACTGAAGCTTTCTTT.

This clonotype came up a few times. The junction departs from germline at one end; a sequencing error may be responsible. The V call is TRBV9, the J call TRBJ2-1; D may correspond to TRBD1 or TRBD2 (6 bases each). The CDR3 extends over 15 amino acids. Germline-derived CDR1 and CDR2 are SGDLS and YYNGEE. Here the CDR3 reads CASSLRGRSSNEQFF. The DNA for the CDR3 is TGTGCCAGCAGCTTACGGGGGCGCTCCTCCAATGAGCAGTTCTTC.

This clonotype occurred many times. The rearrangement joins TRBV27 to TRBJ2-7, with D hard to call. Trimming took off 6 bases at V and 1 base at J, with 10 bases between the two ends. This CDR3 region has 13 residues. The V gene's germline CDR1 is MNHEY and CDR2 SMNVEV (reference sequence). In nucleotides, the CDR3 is TGTGCCAGCAGCTTCGGGCAGTCCTACGAGCAGTACTTC. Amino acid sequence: CASSFGQSYEQYF.

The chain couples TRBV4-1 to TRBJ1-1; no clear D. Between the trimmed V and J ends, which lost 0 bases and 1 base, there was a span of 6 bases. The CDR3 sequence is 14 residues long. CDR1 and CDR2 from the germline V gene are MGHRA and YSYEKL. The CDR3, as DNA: TGCGCCAGCAGCCAAGAAGGAAAGAACACTGAAGCTTTCTTT. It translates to CASSQEGKNTEAFF.

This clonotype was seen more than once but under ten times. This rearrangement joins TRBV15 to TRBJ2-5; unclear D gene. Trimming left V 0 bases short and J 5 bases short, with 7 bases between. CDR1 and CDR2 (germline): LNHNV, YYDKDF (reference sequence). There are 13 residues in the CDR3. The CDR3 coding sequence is TGTGCCACCAGCAGAGACCCTGAGGAGACCCAGTACTTC. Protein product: CATSRDPEETQYF.

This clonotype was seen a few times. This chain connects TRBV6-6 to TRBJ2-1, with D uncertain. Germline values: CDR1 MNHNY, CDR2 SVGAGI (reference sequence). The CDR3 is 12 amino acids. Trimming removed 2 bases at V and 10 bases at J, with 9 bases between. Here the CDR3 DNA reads TGTGCCAGCAGTTACGATCGGAGCGAGCAGTTCTTC. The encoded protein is CASSYDRSEQFF.

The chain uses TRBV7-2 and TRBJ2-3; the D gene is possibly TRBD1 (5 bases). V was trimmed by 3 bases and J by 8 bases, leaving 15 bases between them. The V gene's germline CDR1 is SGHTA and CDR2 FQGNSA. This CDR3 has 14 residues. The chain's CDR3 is CASSFLQGLVTQYF. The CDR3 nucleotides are TGTGCCAGCAGCTTTCTTCAGGGTCTGGTTACGCAGTATTTT.

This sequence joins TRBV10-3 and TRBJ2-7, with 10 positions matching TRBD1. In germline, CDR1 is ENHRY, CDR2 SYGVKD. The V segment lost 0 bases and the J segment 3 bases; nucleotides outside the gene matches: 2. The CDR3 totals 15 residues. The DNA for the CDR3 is TGTGCCATCAGTGAGTCGGGACAGGGGAACTACGAGCAGTACTTC. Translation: CAISESGQGNYEQYF.

The CDR3 DNA follows: TGTGCCAGCAGCCAGGGGACTAGCGCCTACTACGAGCAGTACTTC. As protein: CASSQGTSAYYEQYF. J is TRBJ2-7 and V is TRBV9; TRBD2 aligns across 10 bases. The ends lost 4 bases at V and 3 bases at J; junction bases unmatched: 7. Germline V gene lookup returns CDR1 SGDLS and CDR2 YYNGEE. This CDR3 contains 15 residues.